This record looks at one TCR beta chain sequence and its context. Authors' processing steps: Estimates of nucleated cell counts were drawn from the amplification of reference gene primers. Data came from immunoSEQ multiplex PCR; TCRdb stores just in-frame clones and leaves some out. V, J and clone size derive from that table, while D and trimming were established from the DNA sequence. The table shows about 200,000 clones, with about 86% occurring only once. The entry originates in a study of blood T cell repertoires in COVID-19. Study background: There were acute and convalescent COVID-19 samples, and they came from the United States, Italy and Spain.

CDR1 is MDHEN and CDR2 is SYDVKM in the germline V gene. V lost 2 bases and J lost 7; bases outside the gene matches: 5. CDR3 length equals 14 residues. The sample taken for sequencing was peripheral blood. The origin of this receptor is a woman in her 50s with acute or convalescent COVID-19. V usage is TRBV28 and J usage is TRBJ2-4, with 7 bases matching TRBD2. In nucleotides, the CDR3 is TGTGCCAGCAGTTTACGGGGGGACGGGAACATTCAGTACTTC. This translates into CASSLRGDGNIQYF.